Detailed here is one TCR beta chain. The germline CDR1 and CDR2 sequences are SGHAT and FQDESV (reference sequence). The V segment lost 2 bases and the J segment 2 bases; nucleotides outside the gene matches: 18. The CDR3 has 21 residues. The data stem from a study of blood T cells in healthy people across ages. A J-beta primer mix and a sample-barcoded 5' primer were used in a second PCR of about 7 to 12 cycles. In TCRdb, the 5' RACE reads were re-called with MiXCR into one record per CDR3 protein. The sample has under 1 million distinct CDR3 sequences, roughly 44% seen once. The clonotype comes from a man in his 60s in good health. The sequenced material came from blood. The rearrangement links TRBV11-1 to TRBJ2-3; 11 nucleotides line up with TRBD2. In DNA, the CDR3 is TGTGCCAGCAGCTTATCGCGGCTAGCGGGGGGTAAACCTTTACCCACAGATACGCAGTATTTT. This sequence encodes CASSLSRLAGGKPLPTDTQYF.